These 2 T cell receptor beta chains were sequenced from one sample in a study of T cell clones after liver transplantation. TCRdb's table, derived via immunoSEQ multiplex PCR, lists solely in-frame clones and lacks some. The sample contains 68,000 or so clones, about 92% of which appear only once. Material: CD4+ T cells from blood, obtained less than 26 months after liver transplant. Receptors were obtained from a human patient who received a liver transplant. Among the T cells, some may be from the graft donor.

The gene calls are TRBV5-1 and TRBJ2-6; unclear D gene. Per germline, CDR1 SGHRS and CDR2 YFSETQ. Trimming took off 7 bases at V and 4 bases at J, with 12 bases between the two ends. This CDR3 is built from 14 residues. The CDR3 DNA is TGCGCCAGCGGTGAACCGTCCGGGGCCAACGTCCTGACTTTC. Amino acids: CASGEPSGANVLTF.

This chain uses TRBV5-6 with TRBJ2-7; the D gene is possibly TRBD2 (6 bases). CDR1 and CDR2 from the germline V gene are SGHDT and YYEEEE. V shed 2 bases and J shed 4 bases, with 13 bases lying between them. The CDR3 contains 14 residues. In DNA, the CDR3 is TGTGCCAGCAGCTTAAGGGCGGGGTATTACGAGCAGTACTTC. It encodes CASSLRAGYYEQYF.